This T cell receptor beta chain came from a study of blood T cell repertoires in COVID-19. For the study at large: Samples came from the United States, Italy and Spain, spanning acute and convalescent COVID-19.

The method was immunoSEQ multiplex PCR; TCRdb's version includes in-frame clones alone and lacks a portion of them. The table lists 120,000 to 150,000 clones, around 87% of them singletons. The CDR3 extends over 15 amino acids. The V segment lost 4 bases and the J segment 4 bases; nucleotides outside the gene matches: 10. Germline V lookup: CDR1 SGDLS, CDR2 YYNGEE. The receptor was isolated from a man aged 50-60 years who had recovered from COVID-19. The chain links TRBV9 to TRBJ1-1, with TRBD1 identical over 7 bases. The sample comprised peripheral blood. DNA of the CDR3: TGTGCCAGCAGCCCCAGGGACAGATCGATCACTGAAGCTTTCTTT. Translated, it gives CASSPRDRSITEAFF.